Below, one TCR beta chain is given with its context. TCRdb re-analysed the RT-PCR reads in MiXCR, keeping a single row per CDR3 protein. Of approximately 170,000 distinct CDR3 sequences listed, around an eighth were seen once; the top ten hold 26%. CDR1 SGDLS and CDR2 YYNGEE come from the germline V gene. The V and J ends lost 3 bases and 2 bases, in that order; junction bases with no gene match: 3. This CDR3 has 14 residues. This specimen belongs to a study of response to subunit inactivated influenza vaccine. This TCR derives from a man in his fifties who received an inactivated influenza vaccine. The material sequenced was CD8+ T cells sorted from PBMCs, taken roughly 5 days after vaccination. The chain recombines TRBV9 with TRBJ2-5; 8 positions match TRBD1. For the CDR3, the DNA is TGTGCCAGCAGCGACCGACAGGGGCAAGAGACCCAGTACTTC. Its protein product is CASSDRQGQETQYF.